The 7 T cell receptor beta chains below come from one sample, sequenced in a study of shared clonotypes between healthy human individuals (TCRdb year 2020). Libraries were constructed by the immunoSEQ multiplex PCR assay. TCRdb stores this immuneACCESS table with in-frame sequences only. Part of the clones is absent; in the studies checked, under half of the shortfall reflects unresolved V genes, and no reason is known for the rest. Recorded for this sample are 2 million to 2.5 million clones; almost 96% of them occurred a single time. The leading ten clones occupy less than 0.15% of the sample. Sequenced input: naive CD4+ T cells sorted from blood. Interpreted using the paper, the cell subset or site label stands for: CD45RA+ positively selected. The receptors here all came from a man younger than 35 in good health.

The chain is built from TRBV7-9 and TRBJ1-5; TRBD1 agrees at 8 bases. V dropped 6 bases and J dropped 4; count of bases not matched to a gene: 8. Germline CDR1 is SEHNR and CDR2 is FQNEAQ (reference sequence). The CDR3 sequence is 15 residues long. The CDR3 bases are TGTGCCAGCAGTATTCAAGGACAGGGTAATCAGCCCCAGCATTTT. As protein: CASSIQGQGNQPQHF.

The J gene is TRBJ2-5, the V gene TRBV7-9; D is unclear. The CDR3 consists of 13 residues. V gave up 2 bases and J gave up 2 bases, with 6 bases separating them. The germline V gene encodes CDR1 SEHNR and CDR2 FQNEAQ (reference sequence). DNA of the CDR3: TGTGCCAGCAGCTTACCCGATCAAGAGACCCAGTACTTC. This translates into CASSLPDQETQYF.

This clone was observed a single time. The sample contains more than one DNA sequence encoding this CDR3. The CDR3 here is CAWSVGGLETQYF. CDR3 DNA: TGTGCCTGGAGTGTAGGGGGGTTAGAGACCCAGTACTTC. This chain links TRBV30 with TRBJ2-5; D may be TRBD1 or TRBD2 (6 bases each). CDR3 length equals 13 residues. V was cut by 0 bases and J by 4 bases, with 9 bases left in between. CDR1 and CDR2 from the germline V gene are GTSNPN and SVGIG (reference sequence).

Only one count was recorded for this clone. The V gene is TRBV10-3, the J gene TRBJ1-5; D might be TRBD1 (6 bases). V shed 2 bases and J shed 2 bases, with 10 bases lying between them. This CDR3 has 15 amino acids. Germline CDR1 and CDR2: ENHRY and SYGVKD. CDR3 region: CAISEAGVGNQPQHF. The CDR3 DNA reads as TGTGCCATCAGTGAGGCAGGGGTGGGCAATCAGCCCCAGCATTTT.

This chain joins TRBV10-2 and TRBJ2-3, with D perhaps TRBD1 (5 bases). Germline CDR1 is WSHSY and CDR2 is SAAADI. The CDR3 has 15 amino acids. V lost 4 bases to trimming and J lost 1 base, with 12 bases between them. The CDR3 DNA sequence: TGCGCCAGCAGTGGGAAACAGGCTCGCACAGATACGCAGTATTTT. It yields the protein CASSGKQARTDTQYF.

The chain combines TRBV18 with TRBJ1-1; 9 nucleotides line up with TRBD1. V trimming: 2 bases; J trimming: 11 bases; junction bases outside the gene matches: 6. CDR3 length: 13 amino acids. The germline gives CDR1 KGHSH, CDR2 LQKENI. The CDR3 here is CASSPRQGEGAFF. CDR3 bases: TGTGCCAGCTCACCAAGACAGGGGGAAGGCGCTTTCTTT.

This clone was found a few times. This chain uses TRBV7-2 with TRBJ1-6; D unresolved. The V gene's germline CDR1 is SGHTA and CDR2 FQGNSA. This CDR3 has 15 amino acids. With 3 bases removed from V and 6 bases from J, the gap between germline ends came to 12 bases. This CDR3 reads CASSFDGIFNSPLHF. CDR3 nucleotide sequence: TGTGCCAGCAGCTTCGACGGAATATTTAATTCACCCCTCCACTTT.